This T cell receptor beta chain was obtained from a study of cytotoxic CD8 clonotypes in ibrutinib-treated CLL. TCRdb's copy holds only in-frame clones and misses some; the assay was immunoSEQ multiplex PCR. The repertoire has over 100,000 clones, 55% to 75% of them found once; the top ten carry 30% to 45%. This clone was seen more than once but under ten times. The antigen is undetermined. V gave up 2 bases and J gave up 0 bases, with 11 bases separating them. Germline values: CDR1 MNHEY, CDR2 SMNVEV (reference sequence). CDR3 size: 15 residues. Study observations and caveats: Public clonotypes occurred uncommonly; on treatment, they contracted or remained stable.

The material sequenced was PBMCs, taken after 24 months of ibrutinib treatment. The chain carries TRBV27 and TRBJ2-7; D is uncertain. The TCR comes from a human donor with chronic lymphocytic leukemia. DNA of the CDR3: TGTGCCAGCAGTTTACATGGCTCCAGCTCCTACGAGCAGTACTTC. The encoded protein is CASSLHGSSSYEQYF.